What follows are 20 T cell receptor beta chains derived from one specimen sequenced in a study of shared clonotypes between healthy human individuals. The table came from immunoSEQ multiplex PCR; TCRdb's copy has only in-frame clones and leaves some out. Among 1.6 million or so clones, approximately 98.5% were seen once, and the ten largest hold roughly 0.36%. Sequencing was performed on naive CD4+ T cells sorted from blood. Noted subset: CD45RA+ positively selected. These receptors originate from a man aged 25 to 45 in good health.

The V call is TRBV10-2, the J call TRBJ1-3; D is unclear. Trimming left V 10 bases short and J 4 bases short, with 26 bases between. The CDR3 is made up of 17 amino acids. In germline, CDR1 is WSHSY, CDR2 SAAADI. The CDR3 spells CATRANGGSLMGNTIYF. CDR3 sequence (DNA): TGCGCCACCCGTGCCAACGGCGGCTCTTTGATGGGAAACACCATATATTTT.

The V gene is TRBV2, the J gene TRBJ2-5; no clear D. This CDR3 has 13 amino acids. In germline, CDR1 is SNHLY, CDR2 FYNNEI. V lost 8 bases, J lost 1 base, and 11 bases lay in between. The CDR3 sequence: CASRQDVQETQYF. DNA for the CDR3: TGTGCCAGCCGGCAGGACGTCCAAGAGACCCAGTACTTC.

The rearrangement links TRBV7-2 to TRBJ2-1; TRBD1 matches 7 bases. After removal of 4 bases from V and 5 bases from J, the junction contained 11 bases not matched to a gene. The germline CDR1 and CDR2 sequences are SGHTA and FQGNSA. CDR3 size: 16 residues. The chain's CDR3 is CASSWNLGQSNNEQFF. CDR3 coding DNA: TGTGCCAGCAGCTGGAACCTGGGACAGTCCAACAATGAGCAGTTCTTC.

The V and J genes are TRBV28 and TRBJ2-3; 7 bases fit TRBD1. This CDR3 is 14 amino acids long. V trimming: 6 bases; J trimming: 0 bases; junction bases outside the gene matches: 3. Germline V gene sequence: CDR1 MDHEN, CDR2 SYDVKM. CDR3 sequence: CASSSDRSTDTQYF. CDR3 DNA: TGTGCCAGCAGCTCGGACAGGAGCACAGATACGCAGTATTTT. The full variable domain, in which reference TRBV28 and TRBJ2-3 provide the parts outside the CDR3, is DVKVTQSSRYLVKRTGEKVFLECVQDMDHENMFWYRQDPGLGLRLIYFSYDVKMKEKGDIPEGYSVSREKKERFSLILESASTNQTSMYLCASSSDRSTDTQYFGPGTRLTVL.

The chain couples TRBV28 to TRBJ2-1; 8 bases are shared with TRBD1. Germline values: CDR1 MDHEN, CDR2 SYDVKM. Trimming removed 6 bases from V and 5 bases from J; junction bases left unmatched: 9. The CDR3 extends over 15 amino acids. CDR3 in DNA: TGTGCCAGCAGCCGTAGGACAGGGTGGGACAATGAGCAGTTCTTC. It is translated as CASSRRTGWDNEQFF.

This chain connects TRBV9 to TRBJ2-2; TRBD2 is a possible D gene (6 bases). Trimming removed 2 bases at V and 2 bases at J, with 10 bases between. CDR1 and CDR2 (germline): SGDLS, YYNGEE. This CDR3 contains 15 residues. DNA of the CDR3: TGTGCCAGCAGCGTCTTTAGCGGAAACACCGGGGAGCTGTTTTTT. It encodes CASSVFSGNTGELFF.

This chain connects TRBV7-8 to TRBJ2-2, with 10 bases lining up with TRBD1. Germline V gene data show CDR1 as SGHVS and CDR2 as FQNEAQ. Trimming cost V 2 bases and J 5 bases; bases outside gene matches: 5. CDR3 length equals 16 residues. The CDR3 nucleotides read TGTGCCAGCAGCTTAACCGGGACAGGGGCTACCGGGGAGCTGTTTTTT. Its translation: CASSLTGTGATGELFF. Looking up the rest from reference TRBV7-8 and TRBJ2-2 gives the full variable domain: GAGVSQSPRYKVAKRGQDVALRCDPISGHVSLFWYQQALGQGPEFLTYFQNEAQLDKSGLPSDRFFAERPEGSVSTLKIQRTQQEDSAVYLCASSLTGTGATGELFFGEGSRLTVL.

J is TRBJ1-4 and V is TRBV19; D is uncertain. V gave up 5 bases and J gave up 0 bases, with 13 bases separating them. The CDR3 runs 16 residues. Per the germline V gene, CDR1 is LNHDA and CDR2 is SQIVND (reference sequence). For the CDR3, the DNA is TGTGCCAGTAGTCCCTGGTCCGCGGCAACTAATGAAAAACTGTTTTTT. Its protein is CASSPWSAATNEKLFF.

The chain uses TRBV2 and TRBJ1-2; D is perhaps TRBD1 (6 bases). V was pared by 7 bases and J by 6 bases, with 15 bases between. CDR3 length equals 13 residues. From germline, CDR1 is SNHLY and CDR2 FYNNEI. The CDR3: CASTPRGGDGYTF. DNA of the CDR3: TGTGCCAGCACCCCCAGGGGAGGAGATGGCTACACCTTC.

The chain is built from TRBV18 and TRBJ2-7; TRBD1 aligns across 7 bases. Per germline, CDR1 KGHSH and CDR2 LQKENI. This CDR3 is 18 amino acids long. Trimming removed 3 bases from V and 3 bases from J; junction bases left unmatched: 17. The CDR3: CASSPPLRTGINGYEQYF. Written as DNA, the CDR3 is TGTGCCAGCTCACCTCCCCTCCGGACAGGAATAAATGGCTACGAGCAGTACTTC.

The chain has TRBV7-8 and TRBJ2-2; 7 bases fit TRBD2. Looked up from germline, CDR1 is SGHVS and CDR2 is FQNEAQ. This CDR3 spans 16 amino acids. Unmatched junction bases numbered 12, after V lost 5 bases and J lost 6 bases. CDR3 DNA: TGTGCCAGCAGCCCCGAGTGGGGGGGAATGGCCGGGGAGCTGTTTTTT. The encoded protein is CASSPEWGGMAGELFF.

The J gene is TRBJ1-1, the V gene TRBV5-6; perhaps TRBD1 as D (6 bases). Germline V gene sequence: CDR1 SGHDT, CDR2 YYEEEE. V was trimmed by 2 bases and J by 10 bases, leaving 18 bases between them. This CDR3 has 14 residues. In nucleotides, the CDR3 is TGTGCCAGCAGCTTTGTTTCAGGGGATTTCGGAGCTTTCTTT. Encoded protein: CASSFVSGDFGAFF.

This chain uses TRBV4-2 with TRBJ1-6; D remains ambiguous. The CDR3 loop spans 15 amino acids. The germline V gene has CDR1 LGHNA and CDR2 YNFKEQ. The germline V and J ends were trimmed by 3 bases and 6 bases, with 12 bases remaining between them. CDR3 sequence: CASSHGGEPNSPLHF. The DNA of the CDR3 is TGTGCCAGCAGCCATGGTGGGGAGCCTAATTCACCCCTCCACTTT.

CDR3 sequence: CASSSGQRGYTF. The CDR3 DNA sequence: TGTGCCAGCAGTTCCGGACAGAGGGGCTACACCTTC. The chain combines TRBV6-5 with TRBJ1-2, with D possibly being TRBD1 (6 bases). The CDR3 extends over 12 amino acids. The germline V gene encodes CDR1 MNHEY and CDR2 SVGAGI. V dropped 4 bases and J dropped 8 bases, with 11 bases sitting between them.

With regard to this clone: The same CDR3 arises from other DNA sequences in this sample as well. The V and J genes are TRBV18 and TRBJ2-1, with no clear D. The CDR3 covers 13 residues. CDR1 KGHSH and CDR2 LQKENI come from the germline V gene. V was pared by 4 bases and J by 2 bases, with 6 bases between. CDR3 residues: CASSLSTYNEQFF. CDR3 nucleotide sequence: TGTGCCAGCTCACTGAGCACCTACAATGAGCAGTTCTTC.

The CDR3 sequence is CASLNSGANVLTF. The CDR3 DNA reads TGTGCCAGTCTGAATTCTGGGGCCAACGTCCTGACTTTC. The chain links TRBV19 to TRBJ2-6; D is unclear. CDR3 length: 13 amino acids. V gave up 8 bases and J gave up 1 base, with 6 bases separating them. The germline V gene encodes CDR1 LNHDA and CDR2 SQIVND (reference sequence).

The genes are TRBV7-3 and TRBJ2-5; 9 nucleotides match TRBD1. Unmatched junction bases numbered 1, after V lost 4 bases and J lost 1 base. Germline V lookup: CDR1 SGHTA, CDR2 FQGTGA. CDR3 length: 14 residues. Here the CDR3 reads CASSSTGGQETQYF. In nucleotides, the CDR3 is TGTGCCAGCAGCTCGACAGGGGGCCAAGAGACCCAGTACTTC. The full variable domain, with the rest looked up from reference TRBV7-3 and TRBJ2-5, is GAGVSQTPSNKVTEKGKYVELRCDPISGHTALYWYRQSLGQGPEFLIYFQGTGAADDSGLPNDRFFAVRPEGSVSTLKIQRTERGDSAVYLCASSSTGGQETQYFGPGTRLLVL.

The V gene is TRBV4-1, the J gene TRBJ1-1; possibly TRBD1 for D (5 bases). The V gene's germline CDR1 is MGHRA and CDR2 YSYEKL. CDR3 length: 16 amino acids. V lost 0 bases and J lost 0, with 11 bases in between. The chain's CDR3 is CASSQEEHRLNTEAFF. Written as DNA, the CDR3 is TGCGCCAGCAGCCAAGAAGAGCACAGGCTGAACACTGAAGCTTTCTTT.

This clone has only one observation. The rearrangement links TRBV19 to TRBJ2-3; 13 nucleotides line up with TRBD2. Germline lookup yields CDR1 LNHDA and CDR2 SQIVND (reference sequence). Unmatched junction bases numbered 18, after V lost 3 bases and J lost 0 bases. The CDR3 contains 22 residues. The CDR3 DNA sequence: TGTGCCAGTAGTATCTTCATGGTTACTAGCGGGAGGGCCTTCTCTAGCACAGATACGCAGTATTTT. As protein: CASSIFMVTSGRAFSSTDTQYF.

The V call is TRBV7-2, the J call TRBJ2-7; the match to TRBD1 covers 9 bases. CDR1 and CDR2 (germline): SGHTA, FQGNSA. The CDR3 length is 14 residues. V gave up 6 bases and J gave up 4 bases; unmatched junction bases: 7. The CDR3 nucleotides are TGTGCCAGCAGTCGACAGGGGGTAGCTTACGAGCAGTACTTC. Its translation: CASSRQGVAYEQYF.